This T cell receptor (beta chain) emerged from a study of shared clonotypes between healthy human individuals. Sequencing used immunoSEQ multiplex PCR; TCRdb keeps in-frame clones, though not all of them. The sample holds about 2.3 million clones, just over 90% seen once. This clone was seen just once. Sequenced: naive CD4+ T cells from PBMCs. Subset indicated: CD45RA+ positively selected. The clonotype comes from a young man in good health. Some clones in this sample may be carry-over from other donors' samples.

In nucleotides, the CDR3 is TGTGCCAGCAGCTTATCAGGGTCCAGTATCGATGAGCAGTTCTTC. Translated, it gives CASSLSGSSIDEQFF. The V call is TRBV7-6, the J call TRBJ2-1; a possible D gene is TRBD1 (5 bases). The CDR3 has 15 residues. Germline V gene sequence: CDR1 SGHVS, CDR2 FNYEAQ. V was cut by 2 bases and J by 8 bases, with 16 bases left in between.